The clone carrying this T cell receptor (beta chain) was counted many times. Antigen: not known. This CDR3 region has 14 residues. Germline V gene sequence: CDR1 DFQATT, CDR2 SNEGSKA (reference sequence). V dropped 0 bases and J dropped 1 base, with 10 bases sitting between them. The sample originates from a study of T-cell reconstitution after alpha-beta-depleted transplantation in children. Whole-study results and caveats: Expanded graft clones numbering several hundred reportedly gave rise to alpha-beta T cells about two months after transplant.

Construction of the TCRbeta library involved unique molecular identifiers. TCRdb itself ran the PCR reads through MiXCR, one entry per CDR3 protein. This sample has hundreds of thousands of distinct CDR3 sequences, with 8.4% found just once. The sample here was PBMCs, mostly from graft donor cells, taken 360 days after TCRalphabeta/CD19-depleted stem cell transplant. The chain has TRBV20-1 and TRBJ2-7; D is undetermined. The receptor was derived from a male patient aged 2-9 years who had a stem cell transplant for acute myeloid leukemia, so the T cells may come from the graft donor. The CDR3 spells CSAREGSSSYEQYF. In nucleotides, the CDR3 is TGCAGTGCTAGAGAAGGGTCTAGTTCCTACGAGCAGTACTTC.